This TCR beta chain is from a study of blood T cell repertoires in COVID-19. The overall study: Samples representing acute and convalescent COVID-19 were sourced from the United States, Italy and Spain. PBMCs, B-cell-depleted T cells, or T cells provided the cDNA or gDNA that made up the material.

The CDR3 spans 14 residues. CDR1 and CDR2 from the germline V gene are SGHAT and FQDESV (reference sequence). Trimming removed 2 bases from V and 4 bases from J, with 11 bases in between. Source study methods: Amplification of reference gene primers provided the estimated nucleated cell counts. Repertoires were generated with immunoSEQ multiplex PCR, while TCRdb's copy carries only in-frame clones and drops some. The V and J calls and the clone size are those of that table, but D and trimming were determined from the DNA. This table has about 320,000 clones, roughly 85% appearing once. Specimen: peripheral blood. The chain is built from TRBV11-1 and TRBJ1-1, with D possibly TRBD1 on 6 matching bases. The receptor comes from a human donor in a cohort sampled during active COVID-19. CDR3 in amino acids: CASSLSGDLTEAFF. CDR3 DNA sequence: TGTGCCAGCAGCTTATCAGGGGACCTCACTGAAGCTTTCTTT. The whole variable domain, filled in from reference TRBV11-1 and TRBJ1-1, reads EAEVAQSPRYKITEKSQAVAFWCDPISGHATLYWYRQILGQGPELLVQFQDESVVDDSQLPKDRFSAERLKGVDSTLKIQPAELGDSAMYLCASSLSGDLTEAFFGQGTRLTVV.